The source of this TCR beta chain is a study of blood T cell repertoires in COVID-19. Study details: PBMCs, B-cell-depleted T cells, or T cells provided the cDNA or gDNA that made up the material.

Authors' analysis steps: Scientists estimated how many nucleated cells there were by amplifying reference gene primers. The table came from immunoSEQ multiplex PCR; TCRdb's copy has only in-frame clones and leaves some out. Clone size and V and J calls were adopted from that table, with D and trimming inferred from the DNA. The sample lists approximately 390,000 clones; around 87% were seen once. A Seattle source enrolled patients during active infection and followed them longitudinally. The CDR3 length is 15 residues. V dropped 8 bases and J dropped 5; count of bases not matched to a gene: 14. Germline V gene sequence: CDR1 KGHSH, CDR2 LQKENI.

This receptor was identified in a woman in her fifties or sixties with COVID-19, enrolled during active disease. Sequenced: peripheral blood. The J gene is TRBJ1-1, the V gene TRBV18, with 7 positions matching TRBD1. The CDR3 region is CASHRGTARWTEAFF. The CDR3 region has the DNA TGTGCCAGCCACCGCGGGACAGCCAGATGGACTGAAGCTTTCTTT.